This record looks at one T cell receptor (beta chain) sequence and its context. The antigen it recognizes is unknown. No base-level quality is on record; no much larger clone is a single base apart. Collaborating institutions collected whole blood in K2EDTA tubes following their own protocols. For TCRbeta analysis, collaborators shipped samples in one of three forms: frozen whole blood, isolated PBMCs, or DNA extracted from either of those sample types. The data originate from a study of blood T cell repertoires in COVID-19 (dated by TCRdb to the early 2020s). For context, the study as a whole: Collaborator samples came from the United States, Italy and Spain and covered acute and convalescent phases of COVID-19. HLA class I and class II types, where available, came from metadata supplied by the sample provider rather than from assay-based typing. The material from the prospective study consisted of cDNA or gDNA derived from T cells, B-cell-depleted T cells, or PBMCs. Deeply sampled blood TCRbeta repertoires from subjects exposed to, actively infected with, or recovered from COVID-19 were included in the dataset. The samples were drawn from two sources: the first 160 participants of the ongoing ImmuneRACE study, and some 1,300 subjects contributed by 6 global collaborators. A de-identified subject ID, COVID-19 status, age in years and sex were almost always included in the sample metadata. A freely available public database, intended as a resource for researchers studying the immune response to SARS-CoV-2, is where the repertoires were released. General study outcomes and caveats: Clinical and demographic metadata were provided uncurated, with the amount varying by source and participant.

The immunoSEQ Assay, a bias-controlled multiplex PCR, was used to amplify TCRbeta CDR3 regions from genomic DNA. The paper's data handling went like this. Nucleated cell counts per sample were estimated from amplification of reference gene primers within the assay. To quantify the absolute abundance of each unique TCRbeta CDR3 rearrangement, sequence reads were collapsed and filtered. For each sample, productive Simpson clonality was calculated as the square root of Simpson's diversity index across productive rearrangements. TCRdb retrieved this table from immuneACCESS and kept in-frame rearrangements only. Not all clones are present; in checked studies, unresolved V genes account for under half, and no reason is known for the remainder. The V and J calls and clone size were taken over from that table, and D and trimming were inferred from the DNA. The sample contains a few hundred thousand clones, around 84% of them found a single time. About 13% of the sample rests with the top ten.

Including the terminal cysteine and phenylalanine, the CDR3 comprises 13 residues. Left in the record is the CDR3 DNA by itself, 39 bases read in frame from the first base. A distance of 16 bases separates the germline ends of V and J, which lose 8 bases and 6 bases respectively. CDR1 and CDR2 (ENHRY, SYGVKD) derive from the germline V gene. The clonotype originates from a human donor in a cohort sampled during active COVID-19. Sequenced: peripheral blood. The sequence joins TRBV10-3 to TRBJ1-1; TRBD1 might be the D gene, on 5 matching bases. The CDR3 reads as follows: CAISGGAVSEAFF. The nucleotide sequence is TGTGCCATCTCCGGCGGGGCAGTCTCTGAAGCTTTCTTT.